A selection of T cell receptor beta chains follows, all from one sample in a study of blood T cells in healthy people across ages. TCRdb redid the calling of the 5' RACE reads with MiXCR, one entry per CDR3 protein. This sample yields about 780,000 distinct CDR3 sequences, of which roughly 60% are seen a single time; 25% to 30% belongs to the top ten. Sequenced sample: blood. The receptors derive from a man younger than 45 in good health. CDR3s include the opening cysteine and the closing phenylalanine or tryptophan. D genes are given only for firm matches. Rows may omit the clone size; those that give it use once, few, many or a size class.

size,V,J,D,CDR3,DNA
-,TRBV28,TRBJ1-1,TRBD1,CASSLPGTGGAEAFF,TGTGCCAGCAGTTTACCCGGGACAGGCGGCGCTGAAGCTTTCTTT
-,TRBV7-2,TRBJ2-5,-,CASSPTGLAETQYF,TGTGCCAGCAGCCCAACGGGGCTAGCGGAGACCCAGTACTTC
few,TRBV7-9,TRBJ2-5,-,CASRGSEDPTQYF,TGTGCCAGCAGAGGGAGCGAAGACCCGACCCAGTACTTC
-,TRBV6-2/TRBV6-3,TRBJ2-2,TRBD1,CASSSRTGGTGELFF,TGTGCCAGCAGTTCCAGGACAGGGGGGACCGGGGAGCTGTTTTTT
-,TRBV7-9,TRBJ2-6,TRBD1,CASSWDRSPEPNQTF,TGTGCCAGCAGCTGGGACAGGTCTCCTGAACCGAATCAGACTTTC
-,TRBV20-1,TRBJ1-1,-,CSARGVEGHTEAFF,TGCAGTGCTAGAGGGGTAGAAGGACACACTGAAGCTTTCTTT
-,TRBV24-1,TRBJ2-7,-,CATIETAYEQYF,TGTGCCACCATTGAGACAGCCTACGAGCAGTACTTC
-,TRBV29-1,TRBJ2-2,-,CSGLDGANTGELFF,TGCAGCGGACTGGACGGCGCGAACACCGGGGAGCTGTTTTTT
-,TRBV6-1,TRBJ1-5,TRBD1,CASRRDREGDQPQHF,TGTGCCAGCAGGCGTGACAGGGAAGGGGATCAGCCCCAGCATTTT
-,TRBV12-3/TRBV12-4,TRBJ2-7,-,CASSPGMYEQYF,TGTGCCAGCAGTCCCGGGATGTACGAGCAGTACTTC
-,TRBV6-5,TRBJ1-2,-,CASTQDRMANYGYTF,TGTGCCAGCACTCAAGACAGGATGGCTAACTATGGCTACACCTTC
-,TRBV6-5,TRBJ2-7,TRBD1,CASSRPGQGTYEQYF,TGTGCCAGCAGTCGACCCGGACAGGGGACCTACGAGCAGTACTTC
-,TRBV28,TRBJ1-2,-,CASAFGRDGYTF,TGTGCCAGCGCCTTCGGGAGAGATGGCTACACCTTC